This T cell receptor beta chain emerged from a study of T cells in Graves' hyperthyroidism and ophthalmopathy. Overall study context: Blood from the periphery was taken at initial diagnosis, before any treatment.

J gave up 4 bases and V 3 bases, and 8 bases lay outside the gene matches. The CDR3 is made up of 14 amino acids. Per the germline V gene, CDR1 is DFQATT and CDR2 is SNEGSKA (reference sequence). Authors of the study amplified TCR beta CDR3 regions from RNA transcripts. The TCR CDR3 first-round RT-PCR relied on the HTBI primer set. TCRdb processed the multiplex PCR reads anew with MiXCR; each CDR3 protein has one entry. The sample records about 520,000 distinct CDR3 sequences, around 24% being singletons. This clonotype occurred a few times. The V gene is TRBV20-1, the J gene TRBJ2-7, with 8 bases identical to TRBD1. Sequencing used blood. This receptor was obtained from a woman in her 30s with Graves' ophthalmopathy. The CDR3 DNA reads TGCAGTGCTAGCAACAGGGGGACGAAATACGAGCAGTACTTC. Its translation is CSASNRGTKYEQYF.